This T cell receptor beta chain was documented in a study of OX40 agonist ivuxolimab in advanced cancers. Study-wide context: The study gave patients intravenous ivuxolimab at 0.01 to 10 mg/kg every 2 weeks. Study findings and constraints: Antigen specificity remained undetermined for the expanded peripheral T cells. Some nonresponders also had low normalized T-cell clonal expansion.

Per the germline V gene, CDR1 is SGHAT and CDR2 is FQNNGV. This CDR3 contains 14 residues. Trimming cost V 5 bases and J 15 bases; bases outside gene matches: 8. This clone showed up just once. The antigen remains unidentified. Assay used: immunoSEQ multiplex PCR; TCRdb lists only in-frame clones, some missing. Of 100,000 to 150,000 clones listed, just under 95% are singletons. The source of this sequence is an adult with an advanced solid tumor such as melanoma, head and neck, liver or kidney cancer. The chain carries TRBV11-2 and TRBJ2-3; 16 bases fit TRBD2. Sequenced material: CD4+ or CD8+ T cells sorted from blood, taken in a trial of the OX40 agonist ivuxolimab. The CDR3 sequence: CASSAGTSGGGSYF. The CDR3 nucleotides read TGTGCCAGCAGCGCCGGGACTAGCGGGGGGGGCTCCTATTTT.